Described below is a single T cell receptor beta chain sequence and its context. Germline V CDR1 and CDR2: GTSNPN, SVGIG (reference sequence). The CDR3 runs to 13 residues. The ends were cut back, 0 bases at V and 2 bases at J, with 7 bases in the middle. This specimen belongs to a study of T cells in Graves' hyperthyroidism and ophthalmopathy. It was RNA transcripts that yielded the amplified TCR beta CDR3 regions. The TCR CDR3 first-round RT-PCR relied on the HTBI primer set. TCRdb analysed the multiplex PCR reads with MiXCR anew, one entry per CDR3 protein. Of approximately 510,000 distinct CDR3 sequences listed, 20% to 25% are singletons.

This clonotype was obtained from a man aged 18 to 29 with Graves' hyperthyroidism. Sequencing was done on a sample of blood. The rearrangement joins TRBV30 to TRBJ2-5; D gene uncertain. CDR3 sequence reads: CAWSVGQQETQYF. The CDR3 DNA reads as TGTGCCTGGAGTGTAGGGCAGCAAGAGACCCAGTACTTC. Full variable domain (outside the CDR3, taken from reference TRBV30 and TRBJ2-5): SQTIHQWPATLVQPVGSPLSLECTVEGTSNPNLYWYRQAAGRGLQLLFYSVGIGQISSEVPQNLSASRPQDRQFILSSKKLLLSDSGFYLCAWSVGQQETQYFGPGTRLLVL.